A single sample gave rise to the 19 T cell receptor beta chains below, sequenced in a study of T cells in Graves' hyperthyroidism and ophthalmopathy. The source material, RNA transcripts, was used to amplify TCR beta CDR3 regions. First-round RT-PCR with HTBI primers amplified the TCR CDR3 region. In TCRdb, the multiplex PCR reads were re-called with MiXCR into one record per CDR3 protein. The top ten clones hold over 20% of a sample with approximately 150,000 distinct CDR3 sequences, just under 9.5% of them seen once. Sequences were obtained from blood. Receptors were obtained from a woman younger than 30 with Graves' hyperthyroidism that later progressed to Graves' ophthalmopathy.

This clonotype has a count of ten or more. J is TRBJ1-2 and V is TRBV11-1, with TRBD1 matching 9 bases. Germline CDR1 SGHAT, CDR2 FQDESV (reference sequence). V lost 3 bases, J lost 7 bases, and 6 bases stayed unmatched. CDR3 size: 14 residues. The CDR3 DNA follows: TGTGCCAGCAGCTTGGGGACAGGGATGTTTGGCTACACCTTC. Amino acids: CASSLGTGMFGYTF.

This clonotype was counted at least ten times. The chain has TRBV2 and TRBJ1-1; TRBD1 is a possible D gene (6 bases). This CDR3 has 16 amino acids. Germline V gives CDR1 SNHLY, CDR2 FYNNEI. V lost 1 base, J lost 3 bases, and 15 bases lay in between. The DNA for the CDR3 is TGTGCCAGCAGTGAAGGGCAGGGGTGGTTTGACACTGAAGCTTTCTTT. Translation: CASSEGQGWFDTEAFF.

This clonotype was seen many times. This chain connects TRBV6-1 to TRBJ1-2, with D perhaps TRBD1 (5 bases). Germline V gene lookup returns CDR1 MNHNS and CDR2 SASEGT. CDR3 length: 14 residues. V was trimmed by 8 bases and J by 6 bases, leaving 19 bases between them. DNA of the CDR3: TGTGCCAGCGCGGGACTGTCGGATCGAGATGGCTACACCTTC. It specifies CASAGLSDRDGYTF.

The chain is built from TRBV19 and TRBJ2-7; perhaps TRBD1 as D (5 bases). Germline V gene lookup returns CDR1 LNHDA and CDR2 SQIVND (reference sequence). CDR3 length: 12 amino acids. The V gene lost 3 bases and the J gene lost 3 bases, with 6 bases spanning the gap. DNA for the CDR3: TGTGCCAGTAGTATGGGGCACTACGAGCAGTACTTC. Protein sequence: CASSMGHYEQYF.

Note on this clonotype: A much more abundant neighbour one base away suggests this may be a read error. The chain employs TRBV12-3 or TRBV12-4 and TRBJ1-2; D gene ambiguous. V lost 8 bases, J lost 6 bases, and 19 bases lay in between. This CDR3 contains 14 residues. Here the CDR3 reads CASGLVGSLDGYTF. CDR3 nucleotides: TGTGCCAGCGGACTAGTGGGCTCGTTGGATGGCTACACCTTC.

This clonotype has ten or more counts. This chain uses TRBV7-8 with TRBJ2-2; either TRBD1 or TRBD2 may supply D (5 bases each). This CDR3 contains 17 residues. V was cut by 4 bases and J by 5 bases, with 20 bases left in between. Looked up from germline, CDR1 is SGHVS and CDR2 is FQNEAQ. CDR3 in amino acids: CASSSRRVGGRTGELFF. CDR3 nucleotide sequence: TGTGCCAGCAGCTCCAGAAGGGTTGGGGGTCGGACCGGGGAGCTGTTTTTT.

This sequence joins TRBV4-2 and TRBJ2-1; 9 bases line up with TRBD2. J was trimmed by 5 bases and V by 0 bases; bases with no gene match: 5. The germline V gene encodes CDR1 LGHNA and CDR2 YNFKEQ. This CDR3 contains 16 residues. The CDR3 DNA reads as TGTGCCAGCAGCCAAGATCGGACTAGCGCTCACAATGAGCAGTTCTTC. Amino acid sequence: CASSQDRTSAHNEQFF.

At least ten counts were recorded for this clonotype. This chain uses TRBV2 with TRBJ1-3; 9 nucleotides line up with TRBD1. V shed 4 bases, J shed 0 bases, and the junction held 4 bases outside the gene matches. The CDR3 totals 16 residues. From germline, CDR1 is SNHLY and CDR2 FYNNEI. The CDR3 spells CASSVDRGHSGNTIYF. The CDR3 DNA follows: TGTGCCAGCAGTGTGGACAGGGGTCACTCTGGAAACACCATATATTTT. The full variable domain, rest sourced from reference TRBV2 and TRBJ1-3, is EPEVTQTPSHQVTQMGQEVILRCVPISNHLYFYWYRQILGQKVEFLVSFYNNEISEKSEIFDDQFSVERPDGSNFTLKIRSTKLEDSAMYFCASSVDRGHSGNTIYFGEGSWLTVV.

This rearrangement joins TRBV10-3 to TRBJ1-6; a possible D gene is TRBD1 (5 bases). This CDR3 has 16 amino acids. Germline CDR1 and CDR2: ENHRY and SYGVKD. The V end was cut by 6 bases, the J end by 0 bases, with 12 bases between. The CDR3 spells CAISGDSSSYNSPLHF. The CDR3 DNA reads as TGTGCCATCAGCGGGGACTCTAGCTCCTATAATTCACCCCTCCACTTT.

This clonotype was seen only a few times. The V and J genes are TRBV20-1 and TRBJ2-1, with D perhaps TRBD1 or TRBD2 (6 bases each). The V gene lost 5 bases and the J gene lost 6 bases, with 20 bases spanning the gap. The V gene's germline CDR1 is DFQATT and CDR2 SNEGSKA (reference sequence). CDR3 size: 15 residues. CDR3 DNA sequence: TGCAGTGCTTTTCGGGACACGGAGGGCTTCAATGAGCAGTTCTTC. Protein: CSAFRDTEGFNEQFF.

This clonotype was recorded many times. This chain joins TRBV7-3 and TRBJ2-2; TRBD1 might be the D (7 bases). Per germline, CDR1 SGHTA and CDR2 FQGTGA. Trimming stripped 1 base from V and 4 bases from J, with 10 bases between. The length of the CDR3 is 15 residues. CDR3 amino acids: CASSLNQGGTGELFF. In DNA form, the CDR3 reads TGTGCCAGCAGCTTAAACCAGGGGGGCACCGGGGAGCTGTTTTTT.

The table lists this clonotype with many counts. CDR3 sequence reads: CSVVPGQWDGGYTF. DNA for the CDR3: TGCAGCGTTGTTCCGGGACAGTGGGACGGTGGCTACACCTTC. The gene calls are TRBV29-1 and TRBJ1-2; 7 positions match TRBD1. V dropped 4 bases and J dropped 7; count of bases not matched to a gene: 12. The length of the CDR3 is 14 residues. The germline gives CDR1 SQVTM, CDR2 ANQGSEA.

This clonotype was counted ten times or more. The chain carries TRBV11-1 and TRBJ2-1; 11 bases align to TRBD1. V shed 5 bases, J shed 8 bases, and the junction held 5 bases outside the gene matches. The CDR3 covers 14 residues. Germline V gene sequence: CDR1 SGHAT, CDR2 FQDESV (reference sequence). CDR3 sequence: CASSPRDRGYEQFF. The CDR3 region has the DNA TGTGCCAGCAGCCCAAGGGACAGGGGGTATGAGCAGTTCTTC.

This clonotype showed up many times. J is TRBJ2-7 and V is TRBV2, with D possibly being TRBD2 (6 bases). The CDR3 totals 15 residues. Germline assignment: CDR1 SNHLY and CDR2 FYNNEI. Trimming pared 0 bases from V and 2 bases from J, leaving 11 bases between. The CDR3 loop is CASSEAGLETYEQYF. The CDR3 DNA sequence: TGTGCCAGCAGTGAAGCGGGACTCGAAACCTACGAGCAGTACTTC.

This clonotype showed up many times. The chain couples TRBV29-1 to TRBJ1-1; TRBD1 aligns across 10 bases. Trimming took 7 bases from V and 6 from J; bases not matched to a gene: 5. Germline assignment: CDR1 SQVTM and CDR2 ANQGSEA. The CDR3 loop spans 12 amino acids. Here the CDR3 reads CSARQGAAEAFF. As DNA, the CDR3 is TGCAGCGCTCGACAGGGGGCGGCTGAAGCTTTCTTT.

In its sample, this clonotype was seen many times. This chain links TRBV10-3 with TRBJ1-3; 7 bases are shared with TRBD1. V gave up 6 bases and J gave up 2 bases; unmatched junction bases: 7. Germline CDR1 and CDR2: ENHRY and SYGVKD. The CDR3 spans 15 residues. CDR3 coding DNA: TGTGCCATCAGCGAAGGGGGCTTCCCTGGAAACACCATATATTTT. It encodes CAISEGGFPGNTIYF.

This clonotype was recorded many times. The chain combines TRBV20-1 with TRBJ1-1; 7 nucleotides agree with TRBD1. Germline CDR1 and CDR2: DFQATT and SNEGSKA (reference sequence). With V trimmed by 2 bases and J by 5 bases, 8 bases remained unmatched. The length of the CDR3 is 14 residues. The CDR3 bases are TGCAGTGCTAGACGACTTGACAGGGTGACTGAAGCTTTCTTT. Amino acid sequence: CSARRLDRVTEAFF.

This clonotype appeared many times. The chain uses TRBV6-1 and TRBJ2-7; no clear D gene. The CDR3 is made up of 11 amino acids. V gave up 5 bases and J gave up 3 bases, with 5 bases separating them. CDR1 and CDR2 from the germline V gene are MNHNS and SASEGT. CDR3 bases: TGTGCCAGCAGTCAAGACTACGAGCAGTACTTC. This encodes CASSQDYEQYF.

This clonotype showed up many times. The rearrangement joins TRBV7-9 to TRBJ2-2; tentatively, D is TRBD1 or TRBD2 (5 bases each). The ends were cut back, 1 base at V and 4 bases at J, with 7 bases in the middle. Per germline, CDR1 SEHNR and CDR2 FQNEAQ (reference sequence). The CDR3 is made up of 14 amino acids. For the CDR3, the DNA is TGTGCCAGCAGCTTAGGGGGGAGCACCGGGGAGCTGTTTTTT. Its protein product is CASSLGGSTGELFF.